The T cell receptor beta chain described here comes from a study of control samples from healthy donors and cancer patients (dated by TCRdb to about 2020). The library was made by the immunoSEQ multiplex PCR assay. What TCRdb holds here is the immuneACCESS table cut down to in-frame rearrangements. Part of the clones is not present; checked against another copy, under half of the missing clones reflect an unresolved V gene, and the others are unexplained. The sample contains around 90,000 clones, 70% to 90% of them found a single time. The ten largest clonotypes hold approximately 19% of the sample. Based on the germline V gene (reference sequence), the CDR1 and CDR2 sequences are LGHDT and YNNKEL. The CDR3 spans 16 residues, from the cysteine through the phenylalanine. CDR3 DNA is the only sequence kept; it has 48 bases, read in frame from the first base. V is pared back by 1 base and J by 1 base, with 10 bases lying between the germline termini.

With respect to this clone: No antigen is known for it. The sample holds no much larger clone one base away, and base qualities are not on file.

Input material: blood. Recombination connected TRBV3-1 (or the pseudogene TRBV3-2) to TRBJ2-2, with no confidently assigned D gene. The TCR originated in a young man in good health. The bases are TGTGCCAGCAGCCAAGCTAGAGACGGGAACACCGGGGAGCTGTTTTTT. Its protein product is CASSQARDGNTGELFF.